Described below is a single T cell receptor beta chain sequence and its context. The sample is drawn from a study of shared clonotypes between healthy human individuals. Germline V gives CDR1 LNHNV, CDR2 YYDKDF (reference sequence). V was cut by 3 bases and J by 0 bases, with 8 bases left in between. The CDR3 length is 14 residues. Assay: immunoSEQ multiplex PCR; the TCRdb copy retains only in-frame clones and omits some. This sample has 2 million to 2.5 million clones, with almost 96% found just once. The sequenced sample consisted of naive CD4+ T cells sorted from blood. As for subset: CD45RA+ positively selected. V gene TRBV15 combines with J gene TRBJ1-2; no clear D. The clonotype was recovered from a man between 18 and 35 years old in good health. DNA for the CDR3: TGTGCCACCAGCAGGGGAGAAGCTAACTATGGCTACACCTTC. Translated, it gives CATSRGEANYGYTF.